One T cell receptor (beta chain) is described in this entry. Its antigen has not been determined. Base qualities are missing; no much larger clone stands one base away. The CDR3 regions of human TCRbeta chains were analyzed by immunosequencing. In the source study's methods: Repertoire TCRs were checked for matches against a reference library of SARS-CoV-2-specific TCRs that had been generated using the MIRA antigen-specificity platform. Breadth meant the fraction of unique TCRs that were SARS-CoV-2-associated, whereas depth meant the fraction of total T cells that were SARS-CoV-2-associated. Each spike-specific TCR was assigned to its reactive spike region and to a CD4 or CD8 class using the MIRA data. Log10-transformed breadth and depth values were compared by one-way ANOVA with Sidak's multiple comparisons tests. TCRdb limited this immuneACCESS table to in-frame rearrangements with V and J called. A share of clones is missing; checked studies link under half to unresolved V genes, and the rest is unexplained. The D gene and trimming were derived from the DNA, and the V and J assignments and clone size from that table. This sample comprises 95,000 to 130,000 clones, about 91% of them detected only once. In total, the top ten clones hold roughly 1.6% of the sample.

The time point label, as the study defines it: about 28 days (+/-7) after the second vaccine dose. AZD1222 recipients whose second dose came at about 4 weeks and those whose second dose came at about 12 weeks were combined into one group, since spike-specific TCR depth and breadth did not differ between the two schedules. Vaccinee samples were obtained from the UK trials COV001 and COV002, which included a single-blind randomized controlled phase 2/3 trial of AZD1222 (ChAdOx1 nCoV-19) in healthy adults. Trial participant PBMC samples were collected at day 0 and day 28 after the second dose for TCRbeta chain sequencing. From V the trimming removes 8 bases and from J it removes 8 bases, while the gene matches leave 8 bases of the junction unaccounted for. From a lookup of the germline V gene (reference sequence), CDR1 and CDR2 are DFQATT and SNEGSKA. The CDR3 starts with the cysteine, ends with the phenylalanine, and has 11 residues. Only the CDR3 DNA stays, 33 bases, in frame from base 1.

This sample was taken from a study of T cell responses to AZD1222 COVID-19 vaccine (dated by TCRdb to about 2021). A note on the overall study: A total of about 230 trial participants underwent TCR sequencing, of whom roughly 210 received two doses of AZD1222 and some 25 received two doses of the MenACWY control vaccine. Trial participants were enrolled by age into subgroups of 18-55, 56-69 and 70-plus years, and about 150, 27 and 61 TCR-sequenced participants, respectively, were included in these subgroups. Findings and caveats that apply to the study as a whole: In the small 56-69-year group, the increase in depth fell short of significance, most likely because of low power. Epitopes outside the regions mutated in the B.1.351 and B.1.1.7 variants were reportedly recognized by nearly half of the unique spike-specific TCRs. A significant rise in spike-specific TCR breadth and depth was observed after two AZD1222 doses relative to day 0 and relative to MenACWY recipients. Most participants were white British and females outnumbered males, and the authors suggested that clonal diversity may have been underestimated. Conclusions about previously exposed vaccinees are limited because only five to seven AZD1222 recipients were SARS-CoV-2 seropositive at baseline. The vaccine-associated CD4 TCRs covered the entire spike protein, and the dominant responses fell in regions 160-218 and 743-854. Because no day 14 peak-response samples were available, repertoires were characterized only after the peak T cell response.

The chain was built from TRBV20-1 and TRBJ1-2, with 7 middle bases fitting TRBD1. Sequencing used peripheral blood, obtained 28 days after the second AZD1222 dose. This clonotype was obtained from an adult who received the AZD1222 COVID-19 vaccine. The CDR3 reads as follows: CSLRTGQGYTF. The DNA reads as follows: TGCAGTCTCAGGACAGGACAGGGCTACACCTTC.